These 16 T cell receptor beta chains came from one sample sequenced in a study of response to subunit inactivated influenza vaccine. TCRdb independently ran MiXCR on the RT-PCR reads; one entry per CDR3 protein. The data contain under 950,000 distinct CDR3 sequences, about 20% of them singletons. The specimen comprised PBMCs from blood, sampled roughly 5 days after vaccination. The receptors originated from a man aged 45-65 years who received an inactivated influenza vaccine.

This clonotype was detected ten times or more. The junction does not match germline at one end; this may be a read error. The J gene is TRBJ2-7, the V gene TRBV5-1; D remains unclear. Germline-derived CDR1 and CDR2 are SGHRS and YFSETQ. The CDR3 loop spans 14 amino acids. The CDR3 region has the DNA TGTGCCAGCAGTTTTTTGGGTAGCTCCTACGAGCAGTACTTC. It yields the protein CASSFLGSSYEQYF.

Written as DNA, the CDR3 is TGTGCCATCAGCTATCAAGGGGATACGCAGTATTTT. Translating gives CAISYQGDTQYF. The chain couples TRBV10-3 to TRBJ2-3, with D unresolved. The CDR3 length is 12 residues. The germline V gene encodes CDR1 ENHRY and CDR2 SYGVKD. The V gene lost 6 bases and the J gene lost 6 bases, with 10 bases spanning the gap.

As concerns this clonotype: The junction differs from germline at one of its ends, possibly a read error. The chain is built from TRBV5-1 and TRBJ2-7; 9 bases match TRBD1. The CDR3 runs to 15 residues. CDR1 is SGHRS, CDR2 YFSETQ, per germline. In DNA form, the CDR3 reads TGCGCCAGCAGCCTCCTGGGACAGGGCTCCCACGAGCAGTACTTC. This encodes CASSLLGQGSHEQYF. Supplemented by reference TRBV5-1 and TRBJ2-7, the full variable domain reads KAGVTQTPRYLIKTRGQQVTLSCSPISGHRSVSWYQQTPGQGLQFLFEYFSETQRNKGNFPGRFSGRQFSNSRSEMNVSTLELGDSALYLCASSLLGQGSHEQYFGPGTRLTVT.

This chain uses TRBV30 with TRBJ2-2; D uncertain. Trimming cost V 2 bases and J 5 bases, with 3 bases left between them. CDR1 is GTSNPN and CDR2 is SVGIG in the germline V gene (reference sequence). The CDR3 runs to 11 residues. The CDR3 bases are TGTGCCTGGAGTCTTACCGGGGAGCTGTTTTTT. Protein: CAWSLTGELFF.

The J gene is TRBJ1-1, the V gene TRBV7-9; D uncertain. The germline V gene encodes CDR1 SEHNR and CDR2 FQNEAQ (reference sequence). Trimming stripped 8 bases from V and 0 bases from J, with 19 bases between. This CDR3 contains 16 residues. As DNA, the CDR3 is TGTGCCAGCTCCCCCAATACCCGACTAATGAACACTGAAGCTTTCTTT. This codes for CASSPNTRLMNTEAFF.

This clonotype has ten or more counts. The CDR3: CASKGHQWDTGELFF. DNA of the CDR3: TGTGCCAGCAAGGGACATCAATGGGACACCGGGGAGCTGTTTTTT. V usage is TRBV25-1 and J usage is TRBJ2-2, with D possibly matching TRBD1 (6 bases). Germline assignment: CDR1 MGHDK and CDR2 SYGVNS. The V gene lost 7 bases and the J gene lost 3 bases, with 15 bases spanning the gap. CDR3 size: 15 residues.

The CDR3 sequence: CSVGGGAFNYGYTF. CDR3 in DNA: TGCAGCGTTGGTGGCGGGGCCTTTAACTATGGCTACACCTTC. This sequence joins TRBV29-1 and TRBJ1-2, with D tentatively TRBD1 (5 bases). Trimming took 4 bases from V and 1 from J, leaving 13 bases between them. The CDR3 length is 14 residues. The germline CDR1 and CDR2 sequences are SQVTM and ANQGSEA.

As to this clonotype: An end of the junction does not agree with germline; a read error may underlie this. The chain combines TRBV19 with TRBJ2-3; D unresolved. Germline CDR1 reads LNHDA; CDR2 reads SQIVND (reference sequence). The CDR3 covers 14 residues. The CDR3 coding sequence is TGTGCCAGTAAAACGGTGGAGTTCACAGATACGCAGTGTTTT. Protein sequence: CASKTVEFTDTQCF.

J is TRBJ2-7 and V is TRBV20-1; D gene unclear. V gave up 0 bases and J gave up 0 bases, with 27 bases separating them. This CDR3 is built from 20 residues. Germline V CDR1 and CDR2: DFQATT, SNEGSKA (reference sequence). CDR3 sequence reads: CSARDPTLRSFLPLSYEQYF. The CDR3 region has the DNA TGCAGTGCTAGAGATCCAACACTCCGATCTTTCCTCCCACTCTCCTACGAGCAGTACTTC.

The sample holds many counts of this clonotype. V usage is TRBV7-6 and J usage is TRBJ2-3; the match to TRBD2 covers 11 bases. Germline CDR1 SGHVS, CDR2 FNYEAQ. The CDR3 runs 16 residues. V lost 1 base and J lost 8; bases outside the gene matches: 8. The CDR3 DNA sequence: TGTGCCAGCAGCTTAGGGACTAGCGGGCCCCGGGTTACGCAGTATTTT. This sequence encodes CASSLGTSGPRVTQYF. The full variable domain, its missing parts supplied by reference TRBV7-6 and TRBJ2-3, is GAGVSQSPRYKVTKRGQDVALRCDPISGHVSLYWYRQALGQGPEFLTYFNYEAQQDKSGLPNDRFSAERPEGSISTLTIQRTEQRDSAMYRCASSLGTSGPRVTQYFGPGTRLTVL.

The sample holds a few counts of this clonotype. The rearrangement links TRBV7-9 to TRBJ2-5, with 9 positions matching TRBD2. J gave up 5 bases and V 5 bases, and 9 bases lay outside the gene matches. Germline V lookup: CDR1 SEHNR, CDR2 FQNEAQ (reference sequence). CDR3 length: 15 residues. The CDR3 nucleotides read TGTGCCAGCAGCCCGGGACTAGCAATTGCCGAGACCCAGTACTTC. Translation: CASSPGLAIAETQYF.

This chain joins TRBV7-9 and TRBJ2-7; 7 bases align to TRBD1. Germline trimming cut 7 bases from V and 1 base from J; bases unmatched to any gene: 10. The CDR3 is 15 amino acids. Germline CDR1 and CDR2: SEHNR and FQNEAQ (reference sequence). CDR3 sequence reads: CASTPYGQASYEQYF. The CDR3 DNA reads TGTGCCAGCACCCCGTATGGACAGGCTTCCTACGAGCAGTACTTC.

In this sample, this clonotype turned up many times. The chain links TRBV10-3 to TRBJ1-1, with D uncertain. With 6 bases removed from V and 8 bases from J, the gap between germline ends came to 13 bases. CDR3 length equals 12 residues. Germline loops: CDR1 ENHRY, CDR2 SYGVKD. This chain's CDR3 is CAIRSTNWEAFF. The CDR3 DNA sequence: TGTGCCATCAGGTCGACAAACTGGGAAGCTTTCTTT.

This chain links TRBV7-2 with TRBJ2-5, with 9 bases lining up with TRBD1. This CDR3 has 15 amino acids. J was trimmed by 6 bases and V by 1 base; bases with no gene match: 6. Per germline, CDR1 SGHTA and CDR2 FQGNSA. CDR3: CASSLDTGGSKTQYF. The CDR3 DNA sequence: TGTGCCAGCAGCTTAGATACAGGGGGCTCGAAGACCCAGTACTTC.

This chain uses TRBV7-2 with TRBJ2-7, with D perhaps TRBD2 (5 bases). There are 14 residues in the CDR3. In germline, CDR1 is SGHTA, CDR2 FQGNSA. V lost 1 base and J 8 bases, leaving 15 bases between the germline ends. CDR3 amino acids: CASSLVPELVQQYF. In DNA, the CDR3 is TGTGCCAGCAGCTTAGTACCGGAACTAGTACAGCAGTACTTC. Combining the CDR3 with reference TRBV7-2 and TRBJ2-7 gives the whole variable domain GAGVSQSPSNKVTEKGKDVELRCDPISGHTALYWYRQSLGQGLEFLIYFQGNSAPDKSGLPSDRFSAERTGGSVSTLTIQRTQQEDSAVYLCASSLVPELVQQYFGPGTRLTVT.

This clonotype was counted a few times. This chain joins TRBV27 and TRBJ1-1, with a weak D call TRBD1 (6 bases). CDR1 is MNHEY and CDR2 is SMNVEV in the germline V gene (reference sequence). The CDR3 spans 15 residues. Trimming shortened V by 7 bases and J by 4 bases, and 19 bases separated the two germline ends. The CDR3, as DNA: TGTGCCAGCACCCCGAGGGGGGGAGGGGGCACTGAAGCTTTCTTT. Amino acid sequence: CASTPRGGGGTEAFF.